A selection of T cell receptor beta chains follows, all from one sample in a study of T cells in localized non-small cell lung cancer. Assay: immunoSEQ multiplex PCR; the TCRdb copy retains only in-frame clones and omits some. The data contain about 46,000 clones, 81% of them singletons. This specimen consisted of peripheral blood mononuclear cells, obtained before any cancer treatment. Source of these receptors: a man aged 40-75 years with stage III lung adenocarcinoma. CDR3s include the opening cysteine and the closing phenylalanine or tryptophan. D genes are given only for firm matches. Only part of the rows carry a size: once, few, many, or a class if the clone is expanded.

D | J | size | V | DNA | CDR3
NA | TRBJ1-5 | NA | TRBV2 | TGTGCCAGCAGCGTACAGGGAAGCAATCAGCCCCAGCATTTT | CASSVQGSNQPQHF
NA | TRBJ2-2 | NA | TRBV6-5 | TGTGCCACTCCCAAGGCAGTTAGCACCGGGGAGCTGTTTTTT | CATPKAVSTGELFF
NA | TRBJ2-3 | NA | TRBV21-1 | TGTGCCAGCAGCGAGGAAGCGGCTAGCACAGATACGCAGTATTTT | CASSEEAASTDTQYF
TRBD1 | TRBJ2-7 | NA | TRBV6-1 | TGTGCCAGCAGTGAAAGGACAGGGGAACCCTACGAGCAGTACTTC | CASSERTGEPYEQYF
TRBD1 | TRBJ2-1 | NA | TRBV19 | TGTGCCAGTAGTGATCGTCAGGGACAGGGGAGATACAATGAGCAGTTCTTC | CASSDRQGQGRYNEQFF
NA | TRBJ2-5 | NA | TRBV5-3 | TGTGCCAGCAGCTTGGGGGTGGGCTCGGAGACCCAGTACTTC | CASSLGVGSETQYF
NA | TRBJ1-3 | NA | TRBV5-1 | TGCGCCAGCAGCTGGGGGACGGCTGGAAACACCATATATTTT | CASSWGTAGNTIYF
TRBD2 | TRBJ2-3 | NA | TRBV19 | TGTGCCAGTAGTGGCGGACTAGCGGGGGGGCCGAGTACGCAGTATTTT | CASSGGLAGGPSTQYF
NA | TRBJ2-1 | few | TRBV19 | TGTGCCTCTGGACCGATTCGGCACAATGAGCAGTTCTTC | CASGPIRHNEQFF
NA | TRBJ1-5 | many | TRBV5-4 | TGTGCCAGCAGCCCCGACAGGAATCAGCCCCAGCATTTT | CASSPDRNQPQHF
NA | TRBJ2-5 | NA | TRBV6-6 | TGTGCCAGCGGGCCGGGCTCAGAGACCCAGTACTTC | CASGPGSETQYF
TRBD2 | TRBJ2-3 | NA | TRBV29-1 | TGCAGCACGGAAAAAGCGGGGGGACGAACTTATACGCAGTATTTT | CSTEKAGGRTYTQYF
NA | TRBJ2-1 | once | TRBV29-1 | TGCAGCGCCTCGAATTTCGATGAGCAGTTCTTC | CSASNFDEQFF
NA | TRBJ1-2 | NA | TRBV6-5 | TGTGCCAGCAGTTACTCCCCAGCTAACTATGGCTACACCTTC | CASSYSPANYGYTF
NA | TRBJ2-1 | NA | TRBV6-6 | TGTGCCAGCAGTTACATCGGTAGCGAGGGGCAGCAGTTCTTC | CASSYIGSEGQQFF
TRBD1 | TRBJ2-2 | NA | TRBV5-1 | TGCGCCAGCAGCTTTCTGGACAGGGGAAGCGCCGGGGAGCTGTTTTTT | CASSFLDRGSAGELFF
NA | TRBJ2-7 | NA | TRBV7-2 | TGTGCCAGCAGCTTAGTAGGGGATAAAGGGTACGAGCAGTACTTC | CASSLVGDKGYEQYF
NA | TRBJ2-3 | NA | TRBV5-4 | TGTGCCAGCAGCCTGGATTCGGCTAGCACAGATACGCAGTATTTT | CASSLDSASTDTQYF